This is a list of T cell receptor beta chains from one sample in a study of cytomegalovirus exposure and HLA in healthy donors. Generated by immunoSEQ multiplex PCR, the TCRdb table keeps only in-frame clones and is missing some. This table holds some 150,000 clones, 78% found once. The sample comprised PBMCs. These receptor sequences come from a man aged 35-49 years in good health and CMV-seropositive. Each CDR3 is given with its conserved first and last residue. A D gene is named only where the DNA matches it firmly. Only some rows state a clone size, as once, few, many or a class for expanded clones.

V gene: TRBV6-1; clone size: -; D gene: -; J gene: TRBJ2-7; CDR3 DNA: TGTGCCAGCAGTGAAGGGAGTCAAGTCTACGAGCAGTACTTC; CDR3 protein: CASSEGSQVYEQYF
V gene: TRBV7-3; clone size: -; D gene: -; J gene: TRBJ1-1; CDR3 DNA: TGTGCCAGCAGCTCACACAAGGGTAGCGGGAAGAACACTGAAGCTTTCTTT; CDR3 protein: CASSSHKGSGKNTEAFF
V gene: TRBV6-5; clone size: -; D gene: TRBD1; J gene: TRBJ2-7; CDR3 DNA: TGTGCCAGCAGTTACTCGGACAGGGGCTACGAGCAGTACTTC; CDR3 protein: CASSYSDRGYEQYF
V gene: TRBV5-1; clone size: -; D gene: TRBD2; J gene: TRBJ2-7; CDR3 DNA: TGCGCCAGCAGCTTGTGGCCTAGCGGGAGGACCAGCTCCTACGAGCAGTACTTC; CDR3 protein: CASSLWPSGRTSSYEQYF
V gene: TRBV7-2; clone size: -; D gene: -; J gene: TRBJ2-6; CDR3 DNA: TGTGCCAGCAGCTTAGTTCCGCTAGCGCGGTCTGGGGCCAACGTCCTGACTTTC; CDR3 protein: CASSLVPLARSGANVLTF
V gene: TRBV19; clone size: -; D gene: TRBD2; J gene: TRBJ2-1; CDR3 DNA: TGTGCCAGTACTAGAACCGGGACTAGTTCATCGAATGAGCAGTTCTTC; CDR3 protein: CASTRTGTSSSNEQFF
V gene: TRBV27; clone size: -; D gene: TRBD1; J gene: TRBJ1-1; CDR3 DNA: TGTGCCAGCAGCCTCCAACCGGGACAGCGGTACACTGAAGCTTTCTTT; CDR3 protein: CASSLQPGQRYTEAFF
V gene: TRBV7-2; clone size: -; D gene: TRBD2; J gene: TRBJ2-3; CDR3 DNA: TGTGCCAGCAGCTTAGTAGGGACTAGCGGCCCGGCGCAGTATTTT; CDR3 protein: CASSLVGTSGPAQYF
V gene: TRBV11-3; clone size: few; D gene: -; J gene: TRBJ2-3; CDR3 DNA: TGTGCCAGCAGCAGGGACTCTAGCACAGATACGCAGTATTTT; CDR3 protein: CASSRDSSTDTQYF
V gene: TRBV2; clone size: few; D gene: -; J gene: TRBJ2-5; CDR3 DNA: TGTGCCAGCATACCAGCGGGCGGAGAGACCCAGTACTTC; CDR3 protein: CASIPAGGETQYF
V gene: TRBV7-9; clone size: -; D gene: -; J gene: TRBJ2-7; CDR3 DNA: TGTGCCAGCAGCTTAGAGGGAAAGGGGTCCTACGAGCAGTACTTC; CDR3 protein: CASSLEGKGSYEQYF
V gene: TRBV5-6; clone size: -; D gene: -; J gene: TRBJ1-1; CDR3 DNA: TGTGCCAGCAGCTTGGTAGGGAGCACTGAAGCTTTCTTT; CDR3 protein: CASSLVGSTEAFF
V gene: TRBV13; clone size: -; D gene: TRBD1; J gene: TRBJ2-7; CDR3 DNA: TGTGCCAGCAGCCCACGGACAGGGATCCCCTCCTACGAGCAGTACTTC; CDR3 protein: CASSPRTGIPSYEQYF
V gene: TRBV7-3; clone size: -; D gene: TRBD2; J gene: TRBJ2-1; CDR3 DNA: TGTGCCAGCAGCGGACAGGGACTAGCGTCCGCCTACAATGAGCAGTTCTTC; CDR3 protein: CASSGQGLASAYNEQFF
V gene: TRBV29-1; clone size: -; D gene: TRBD2; J gene: TRBJ2-7; CDR3 DNA: TGCAGCGTGGCGACTAGCGGGAAAAGGAGCGAGCAGTACTTC; CDR3 protein: CSVATSGKRSEQYF
V gene: TRBV9; clone size: -; D gene: -; J gene: TRBJ2-7; CDR3 DNA: TGTGCCAGCAGCGTAGACGGTACCTACGAGCAGTACTTC; CDR3 protein: CASSVDGTYEQYF
V gene: TRBV5-1; clone size: -; D gene: -; J gene: TRBJ1-1; CDR3 DNA: TGCGCCAGCAGCTTGGAACAGTTAAACACTGAAGCTTTCTTT; CDR3 protein: CASSLEQLNTEAFF
V gene: TRBV7-3; clone size: -; D gene: TRBD2; J gene: TRBJ2-1; CDR3 DNA: TGTGCCAGCAGCCCCTGGACTAGCGGGAGTGATGAGCAGTTCTTC; CDR3 protein: CASSPWTSGSDEQFF
V gene: TRBV27; clone size: -; D gene: -; J gene: TRBJ1-2; CDR3 DNA: TGTGCCAGCAGTTTTATGACAGGAGATCATAACTATGGCTACACCTTC; CDR3 protein: CASSFMTGDHNYGYTF
V gene: TRBV28; clone size: -; D gene: -; J gene: TRBJ1-1; CDR3 DNA: TGTGCCAGCAGTACACGAGGGGCGGGAGACACTGAAGCTTTCTTT; CDR3 protein: CASSTRGAGDTEAFF
V gene: TRBV10-2; clone size: -; D gene: -; J gene: TRBJ2-3; CDR3 DNA: TGCGCCAGCAGTGTGGCGGGGAGCACAGATACGCAGTATTTT; CDR3 protein: CASSVAGSTDTQYF
V gene: TRBV28; clone size: -; D gene: -; J gene: TRBJ1-1; CDR3 DNA: TGTGCCAGCAGTTCCTTTGGGGAGGGCCAGAAAGCTTTCTTT; CDR3 protein: CASSSFGEGQKAFF
V gene: TRBV4-1; clone size: -; D gene: -; J gene: TRBJ1-6; CDR3 DNA: TGCGCCAGCAGCCGATCGCTGGAGGCCTATAATTCACCCCTCCACTTT; CDR3 protein: CASSRSLEAYNSPLHF
V gene: TRBV5-1; clone size: -; D gene: TRBD1; J gene: TRBJ2-7; CDR3 DNA: TGCGCCAGCAGCTTGGAGGACAGGTCCTACGAGCAGTACTTC; CDR3 protein: CASSLEDRSYEQYF
V gene: TRBV6-6; clone size: -; D gene: -; J gene: TRBJ2-7; CDR3 DNA: TGTGCCAGCAGTTACTCGAGTGGTAACTACGAGCAGTACTTC; CDR3 protein: CASSYSSGNYEQYF
V gene: TRBV25-1; clone size: -; D gene: TRBD1; J gene: TRBJ2-7; CDR3 DNA: TGTGCCAGCAGAGGGGGCGCGGGGCAGTACTTC; CDR3 protein: CASRGGAGQYF
V gene: TRBV15; clone size: -; D gene: -; J gene: TRBJ2-7; CDR3 DNA: TGTGCCACCAGCCCCCGCAGCCCGCGGAGCTACGAGCAGTACTTC; CDR3 protein: CATSPRSPRSYEQYF
V gene: TRBV30; clone size: few; D gene: -; J gene: TRBJ1-4; CDR3 DNA: TGTGCCTGGAGCCTGTACGGCGGGGGAGTGGGAGAAAAACTGTTTTTT; CDR3 protein: CAWSLYGGGVGEKLFF